This TCR beta chain is from a study of long-term antiretroviral therapy in people with HIV. Regarding the study as a whole: Whichever time point was examined, clones expanded before ART dominated the repertoire.

Of note for this clone: What it recognizes is unknown.

Survey level was the resolution at which the v3.0 immunoSEQ assay ran. Sequencing was performed with immunoSEQ multiplex PCR; in TCRdb, only in-frame clones are kept and a portion is missing. The sample shows more than 35,000 clones, approximately 83% of them seen only once. Per germline, CDR1 SGHVS and CDR2 FNYEAQ. V was pared by 5 bases and J by 2 bases, with 10 bases between. The CDR3 covers 13 residues. This rearrangement joins TRBV7-6 to TRBJ2-7; D not resolved. This TCR was recovered from a man younger than 35 with HIV. Specimen: unsorted PBMCs, collected 2.2 years after starting antiretroviral therapy. CDR3 loop: CASSVAGTYEQYF. CDR3 nucleotide sequence: TGTGCCAGCAGCGTCGCAGGTACCTACGAGCAGTACTTC.